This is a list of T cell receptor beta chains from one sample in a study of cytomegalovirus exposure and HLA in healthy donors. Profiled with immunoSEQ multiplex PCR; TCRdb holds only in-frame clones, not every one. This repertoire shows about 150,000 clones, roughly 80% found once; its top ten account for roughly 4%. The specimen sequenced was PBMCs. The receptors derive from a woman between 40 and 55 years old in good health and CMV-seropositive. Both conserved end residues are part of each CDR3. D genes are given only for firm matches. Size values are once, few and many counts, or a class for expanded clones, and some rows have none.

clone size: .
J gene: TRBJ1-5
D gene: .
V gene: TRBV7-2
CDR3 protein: CASSLAENQPQHF
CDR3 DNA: TGTGCCAGCAGCTTGGCTGAAAATCAGCCCCAGCATTTT

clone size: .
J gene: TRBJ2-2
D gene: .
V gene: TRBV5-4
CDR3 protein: CASSSGAGVGTGELFF
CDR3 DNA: TGTGCCAGCAGCTCAGGGGCAGGGGTCGGGACCGGGGAGCTGTTTTTT

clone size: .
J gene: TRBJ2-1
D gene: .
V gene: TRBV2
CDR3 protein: CASSEDRRAHNEQFF
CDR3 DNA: TGTGCCAGCAGTGAAGACAGGAGGGCCCACAATGAGCAGTTCTTC

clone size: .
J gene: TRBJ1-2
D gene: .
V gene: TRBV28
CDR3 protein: CASSLPQNYGYTF
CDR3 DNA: TGTGCCAGCAGTTTACCCCAGAACTATGGCTACACCTTC

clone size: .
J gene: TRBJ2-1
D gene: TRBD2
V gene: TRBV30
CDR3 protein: CAWKLGLAGDYNEQFF
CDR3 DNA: TGTGCCTGGAAATTGGGGTTAGCGGGAGACTACAATGAGCAGTTCTTC

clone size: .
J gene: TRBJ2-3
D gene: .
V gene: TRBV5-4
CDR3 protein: CASSLGRAGSTDTQYF
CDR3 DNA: TGTGCCAGCAGCTTGGGGCGAGCGGGTAGCACAGATACGCAGTATTTT

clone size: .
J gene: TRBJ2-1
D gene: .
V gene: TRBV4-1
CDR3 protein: CASSQGLSGGHEQFF
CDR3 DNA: TGCGCCAGCAGCCAAGGGTTGTCGGGGGGCCATGAGCAGTTCTTC

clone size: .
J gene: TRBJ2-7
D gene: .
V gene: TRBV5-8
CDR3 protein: CASSSRSASSYEQYF
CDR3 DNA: TGTGCCAGCAGCTCCCGCTCCGCTAGCTCCTACGAGCAGTACTTC

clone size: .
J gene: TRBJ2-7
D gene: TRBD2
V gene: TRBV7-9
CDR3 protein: CASSPGLAGGPEPSYEQYF
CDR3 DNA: TGTGCCAGCAGCCCGGGACTAGCGGGGGGGCCTGAACCCTCCTACGAGCAGTACTTC

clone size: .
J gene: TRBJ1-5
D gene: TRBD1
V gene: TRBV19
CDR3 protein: CASSVRQGTQPQHF
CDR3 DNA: TGTGCCAGTAGTGTCCGACAGGGTACTCAGCCCCAGCATTTT

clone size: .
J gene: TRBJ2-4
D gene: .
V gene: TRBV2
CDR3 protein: CASRLGGSKNIQYF
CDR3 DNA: TGTGCCAGCAGGTTAGGGGGTTCCAAAAACATTCAGTACTTC

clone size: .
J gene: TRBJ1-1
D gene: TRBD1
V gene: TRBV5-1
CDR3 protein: CASSGRTGAEAFF
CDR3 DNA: TGCGCCAGCAGCGGCCGGACAGGGGCTGAAGCTTTCTTT

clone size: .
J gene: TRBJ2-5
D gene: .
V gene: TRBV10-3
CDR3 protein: CAISDLETQYF
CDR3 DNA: TGTGCCATCAGTGATCTCGAGACCCAGTACTTC

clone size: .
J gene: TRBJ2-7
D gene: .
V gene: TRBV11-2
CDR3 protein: CASSLNGYEQYF
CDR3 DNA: TGTGCCAGCAGCTTAAACGGGTACGAGCAGTACTTC

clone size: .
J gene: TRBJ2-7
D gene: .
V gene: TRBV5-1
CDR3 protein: CASSSGTGVYEQYF
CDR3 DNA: TGCGCCAGCAGCTCCGGGACTGGAGTCTACGAGCAGTACTTC

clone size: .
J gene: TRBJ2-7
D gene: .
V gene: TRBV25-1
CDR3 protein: CASSGRIYEQYF
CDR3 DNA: TGTGCCAGCAGTGGCAGAATCTACGAGCAGTACTTC

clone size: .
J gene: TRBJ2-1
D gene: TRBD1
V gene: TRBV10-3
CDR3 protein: CAIGQGLDEQFF
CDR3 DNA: TGTGCCATTGGACAGGGGCTGGATGAGCAGTTCTTC

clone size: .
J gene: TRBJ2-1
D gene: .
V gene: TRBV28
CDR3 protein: CASSQLQGTYNEQFF
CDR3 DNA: TGTGCCAGCAGCCAATTACAGGGAACTTACAATGAGCAGTTCTTC

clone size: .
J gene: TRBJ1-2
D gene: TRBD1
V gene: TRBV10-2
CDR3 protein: CASSLSTGGAYGYTF
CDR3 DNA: TGCGCCAGCAGTCTTTCGACAGGGGGCGCTTATGGCTACACCTTC

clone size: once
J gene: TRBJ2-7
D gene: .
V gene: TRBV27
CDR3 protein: CASSRVPFEQYF
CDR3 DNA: TGTGCCAGCAGCCGGGTTCCGTTTGAGCAGTACTTC

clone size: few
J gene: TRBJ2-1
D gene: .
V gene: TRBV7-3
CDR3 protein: CASSLIRSRDYNEQFF
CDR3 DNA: TGTGCCAGCAGCTTAATTAGGTCCCGGGATTACAATGAGCAGTTCTTC

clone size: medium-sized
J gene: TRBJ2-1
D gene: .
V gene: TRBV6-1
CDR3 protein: CASSEIEGGPSYNEQFF
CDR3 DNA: TGTGCCAGCAGTGAGATCGAGGGGGGGCCCTCCTACAATGAGCAGTTCTTC

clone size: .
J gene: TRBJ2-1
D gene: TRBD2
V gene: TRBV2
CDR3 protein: CASSEGRTSGGIKFF
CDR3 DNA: TGTGCCAGCAGTGAAGGGCGGACTAGCGGGGGGATAAAGTTCTTC

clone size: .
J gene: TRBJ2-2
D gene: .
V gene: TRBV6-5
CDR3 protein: CASSYSNGGELFF
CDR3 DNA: TGTGCCAGCAGTTACTCGAACGGCGGGGAGCTGTTTTTT

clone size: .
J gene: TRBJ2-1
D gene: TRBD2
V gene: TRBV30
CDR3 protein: CAWSTAGGSEQFF
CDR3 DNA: TGTGCCTGGTCCACGGCGGGGGGGAGTGAGCAGTTCTTC

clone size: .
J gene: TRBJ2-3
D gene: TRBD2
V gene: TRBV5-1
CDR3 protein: CASSLSGTSPTSDTQYF
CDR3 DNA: TGCGCCAGCAGCTTGAGCGGGACTAGCCCCACCTCAGATACGCAGTATTTT

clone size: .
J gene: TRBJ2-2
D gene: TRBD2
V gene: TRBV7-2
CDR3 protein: CASSLESGSISGELFF
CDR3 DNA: TGTGCCAGCAGCTTGGAAAGCGGGAGTATCTCCGGGGAGCTGTTTTTT

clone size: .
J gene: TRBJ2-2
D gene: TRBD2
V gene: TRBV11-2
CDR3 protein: CASSWRSSPAGGTGELFF
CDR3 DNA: TGTGCCAGCAGCTGGAGATCCTCACCAGCGGGAGGGACCGGGGAGCTGTTTTTT

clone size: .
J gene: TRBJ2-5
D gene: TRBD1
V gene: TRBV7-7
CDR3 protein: CASSPQGAETQYF
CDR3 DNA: TGTGCCAGCAGCCCTCAGGGGGCCGAGACCCAGTACTTC

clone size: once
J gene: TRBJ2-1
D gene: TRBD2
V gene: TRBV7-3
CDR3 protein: CASSKAPGLEALGSYNEQFF
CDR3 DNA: TGTGCCAGCAGCAAAGCCCCGGGACTAGAGGCCTTGGGCTCCTACAATGAGCAGTTCTTC

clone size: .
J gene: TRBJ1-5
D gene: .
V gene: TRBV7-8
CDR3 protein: CASSLIGGGSNQPQHF
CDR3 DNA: TGTGCCAGCAGCTTAATCGGGGGGGGCAGCAATCAGCCCCAGCATTTT

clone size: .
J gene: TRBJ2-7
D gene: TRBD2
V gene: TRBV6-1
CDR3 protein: CASSEPGLAYEQYF
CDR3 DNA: TGTGCCAGCAGCGAACCGGGACTAGCTTACGAGCAGTACTTC

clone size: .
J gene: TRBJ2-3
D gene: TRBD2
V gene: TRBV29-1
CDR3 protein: CSVEDSGTSQDTQYF
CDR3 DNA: TGCAGCGTTGAAGATTCTGGGACTAGTCAAGATACGCAGTATTTT

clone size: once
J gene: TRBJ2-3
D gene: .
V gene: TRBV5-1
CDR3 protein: CASSSLGPSSTDTQYF
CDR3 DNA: TGCGCCAGCAGCTCATTGGGCCCTTCTAGCACAGATACGCAGTATTTT

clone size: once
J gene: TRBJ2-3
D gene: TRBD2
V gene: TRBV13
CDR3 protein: CASSMTSGGDTDTQYF
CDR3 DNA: TGTGCCAGCAGCATGACTAGCGGGGGGGACACAGATACGCAGTATTTT

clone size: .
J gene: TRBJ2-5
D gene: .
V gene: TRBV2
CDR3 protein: CARRVGGQETQYF
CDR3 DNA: TGTGCCAGACGGGTGGGGGGCCAAGAGACCCAGTACTTC

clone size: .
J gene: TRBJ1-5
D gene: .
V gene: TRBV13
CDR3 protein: CASAHGDNQPQHF
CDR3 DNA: TGTGCCAGCGCGCACGGTGATAATCAGCCCCAGCATTTT

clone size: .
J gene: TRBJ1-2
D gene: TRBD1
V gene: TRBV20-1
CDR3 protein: CSAGQDGYTF
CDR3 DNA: TGCAGTGCTGGACAGGACGGCTACACCTTC

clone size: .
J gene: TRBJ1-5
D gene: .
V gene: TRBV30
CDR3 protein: CAWADTGTHNNQPQHF
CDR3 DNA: TGTGCCTGGGCTGATACCGGGACACACAATAATCAGCCCCAGCATTTT

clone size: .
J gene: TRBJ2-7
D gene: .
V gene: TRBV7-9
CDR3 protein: CSSSLGPREQYF
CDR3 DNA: TGTTCCAGCAGCTTAGGACCTAGGGAGCAGTACTTC

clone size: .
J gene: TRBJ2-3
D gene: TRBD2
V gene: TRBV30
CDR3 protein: CAWSVGGGSTDTQYF
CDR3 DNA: TGTGCCTGGAGTGTAGGCGGGGGTAGCACAGATACGCAGTATTTT

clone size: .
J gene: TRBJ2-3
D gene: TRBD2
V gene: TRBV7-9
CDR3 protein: CASSLGLAGTDTQYF
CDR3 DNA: TGTGCCAGCAGCTTAGGTCTAGCGGGGACAGATACGCAGTATTTT

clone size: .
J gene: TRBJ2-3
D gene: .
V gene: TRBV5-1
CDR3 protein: CASSSGTRGNTDTQYF
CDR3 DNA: TGCGCCAGCAGCTCAGGGACAAGGGGGAACACAGATACGCAGTATTTT

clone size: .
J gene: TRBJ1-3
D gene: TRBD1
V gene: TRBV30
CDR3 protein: CAWSVGQATGNTIYF
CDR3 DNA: TGTGCCTGGAGTGTTGGACAGGCCACTGGAAACACCATATATTTT

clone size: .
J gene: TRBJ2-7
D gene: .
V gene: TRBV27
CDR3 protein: CASSLSRTASYEQYF
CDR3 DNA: TGTGCCAGCAGTTTATCCCGGACAGCGTCCTACGAGCAGTACTTC

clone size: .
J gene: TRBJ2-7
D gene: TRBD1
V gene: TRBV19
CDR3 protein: CASSTGTGDIDEQYF
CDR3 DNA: TGTGCCAGTAGTACAGGGACAGGGGACATCGACGAGCAGTACTTC